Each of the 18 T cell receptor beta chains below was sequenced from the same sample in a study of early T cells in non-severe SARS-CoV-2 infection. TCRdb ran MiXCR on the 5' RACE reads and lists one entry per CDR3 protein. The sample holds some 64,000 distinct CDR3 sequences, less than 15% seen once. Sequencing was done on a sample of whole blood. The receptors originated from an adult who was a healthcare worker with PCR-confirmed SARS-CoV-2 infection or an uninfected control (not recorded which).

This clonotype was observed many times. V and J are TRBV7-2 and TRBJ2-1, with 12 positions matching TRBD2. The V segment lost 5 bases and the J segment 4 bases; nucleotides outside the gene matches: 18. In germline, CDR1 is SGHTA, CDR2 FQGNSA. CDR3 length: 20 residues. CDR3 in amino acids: CASSQQRATSGRGSYNEQFF. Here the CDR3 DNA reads TGTGCCAGCAGCCAGCAACGGGCGACTAGCGGGAGAGGTTCGTACAATGAGCAGTTCTTC.

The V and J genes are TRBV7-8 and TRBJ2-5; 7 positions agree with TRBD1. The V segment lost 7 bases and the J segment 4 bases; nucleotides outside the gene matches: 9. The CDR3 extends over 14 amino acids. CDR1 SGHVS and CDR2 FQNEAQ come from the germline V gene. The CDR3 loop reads CASTNRAGGETQYF. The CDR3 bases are TGTGCCAGCACCAACCGGGCAGGGGGAGAGACCCAGTACTTC.

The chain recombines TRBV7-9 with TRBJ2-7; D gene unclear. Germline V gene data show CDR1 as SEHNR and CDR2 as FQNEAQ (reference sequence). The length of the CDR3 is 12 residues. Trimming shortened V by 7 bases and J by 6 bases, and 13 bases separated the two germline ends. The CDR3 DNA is TGTGCCAGCACCCAAGCCGGGTCCGAGCAGTACTTC. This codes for CASTQAGSEQYF.

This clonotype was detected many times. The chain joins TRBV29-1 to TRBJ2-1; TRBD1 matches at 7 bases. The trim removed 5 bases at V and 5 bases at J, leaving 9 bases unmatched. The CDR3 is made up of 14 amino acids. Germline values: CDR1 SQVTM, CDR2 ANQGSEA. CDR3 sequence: CSVTRDREDNEQFF. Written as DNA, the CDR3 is TGCAGCGTTACACGGGACAGAGAAGACAATGAGCAGTTCTTC.

The CDR3 sequence: CSARESPRPEQYF. CDR3 nucleotide sequence: TGCAGTGCTAGAGAGTCACCCAGACCCGAGCAGTACTTC. The rearrangement links TRBV20-1 to TRBJ2-7; D not certain. The ends were cut back, 0 bases at V and 6 bases at J, with 12 bases in the middle. This CDR3 is built from 13 residues. CDR1 is DFQATT and CDR2 is SNEGSKA in the germline V gene (reference sequence).

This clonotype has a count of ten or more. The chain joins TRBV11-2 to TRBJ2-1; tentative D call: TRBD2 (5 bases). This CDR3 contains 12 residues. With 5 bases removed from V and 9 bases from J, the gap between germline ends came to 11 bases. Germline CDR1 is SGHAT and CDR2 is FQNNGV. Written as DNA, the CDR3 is TGTGCCAGCAGCCCAGTAGCGAGTGAGCAGTTCTTC. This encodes CASSPVASEQFF.

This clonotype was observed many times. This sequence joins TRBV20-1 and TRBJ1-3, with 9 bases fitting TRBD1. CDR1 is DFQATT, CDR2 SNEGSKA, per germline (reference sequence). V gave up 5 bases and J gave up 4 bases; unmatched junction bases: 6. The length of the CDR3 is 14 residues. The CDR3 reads CSAPGQGQGNTIYF. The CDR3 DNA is TGCAGTGCTCCCGGACAGGGGCAGGGAAACACCATATATTTT.

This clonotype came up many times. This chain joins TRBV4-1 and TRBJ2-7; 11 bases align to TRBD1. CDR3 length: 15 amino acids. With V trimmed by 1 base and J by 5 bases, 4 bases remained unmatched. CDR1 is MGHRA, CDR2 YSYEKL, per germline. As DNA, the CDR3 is TGCGCCAGCAGCCAAGCGGGACAGGGGGGCGACGAGCAGTACTTC. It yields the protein CASSQAGQGGDEQYF.

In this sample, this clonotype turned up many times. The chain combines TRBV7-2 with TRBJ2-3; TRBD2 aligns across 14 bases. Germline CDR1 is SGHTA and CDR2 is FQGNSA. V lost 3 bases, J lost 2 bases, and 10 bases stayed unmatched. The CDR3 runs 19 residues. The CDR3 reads CASSLYGTSGSLNTDTQYF. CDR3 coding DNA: TGTGCCAGCAGCTTGTACGGGACTAGCGGGAGCCTAAACACAGATACGCAGTATTTT. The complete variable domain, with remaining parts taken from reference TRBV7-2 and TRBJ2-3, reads GAGVSQSPSNKVTEKGKDVELRCDPISGHTALYWYRQSLGQGLEFLIYFQGNSAPDKSGLPSDRFSAERTGGSVSTLTIQRTQQEDSAVYLCASSLYGTSGSLNTDTQYFGPGTRLTVL.

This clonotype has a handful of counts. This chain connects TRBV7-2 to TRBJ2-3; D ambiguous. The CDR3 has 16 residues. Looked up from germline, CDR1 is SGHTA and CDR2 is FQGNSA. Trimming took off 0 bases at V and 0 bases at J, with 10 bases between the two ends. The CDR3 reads CASSLAISESTDTQYF. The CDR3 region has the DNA TGTGCCAGCAGCTTAGCAATCAGCGAAAGCACAGATACGCAGTATTTT.

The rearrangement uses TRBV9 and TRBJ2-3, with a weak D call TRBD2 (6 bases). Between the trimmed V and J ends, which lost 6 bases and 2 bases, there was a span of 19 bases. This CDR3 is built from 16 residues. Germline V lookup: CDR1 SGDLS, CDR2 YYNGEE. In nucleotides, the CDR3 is TGTGCCAGCACACCCGGTCCGGGACTGAACACAGATACGCAGTATTTT. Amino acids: CASTPGPGLNTDTQYF.

CDR3 nucleotide sequence: TGCGCCAGCAGCTCACACATACAGGGATCCTATGGCTACACCTTC. Translation gives CASSSHIQGSYGYTF. The genes are TRBV5-1 and TRBJ1-2; possibly TRBD1 for D (6 bases). V lost 3 bases and J lost 4, with 16 bases in between. Germline CDR1 is SGHRS and CDR2 is YFSETQ. This CDR3 is 15 amino acids long. Supplemented by reference TRBV5-1 and TRBJ1-2, the full variable domain reads KAGVTQTPRYLIKTRGQQVTLSCSPISGHRSVSWYQQTPGQGLQFLFEYFSETQRNKGNFPGRFSGRQFSNSRSEMNVSTLELGDSALYLCASSSHIQGSYGYTFGSGTRLTVV.

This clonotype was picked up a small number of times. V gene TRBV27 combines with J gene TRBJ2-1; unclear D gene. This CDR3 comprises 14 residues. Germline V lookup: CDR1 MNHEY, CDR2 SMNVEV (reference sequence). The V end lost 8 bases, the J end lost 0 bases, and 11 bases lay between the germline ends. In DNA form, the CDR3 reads TGTGCCAGCCGACTTCAAAGCTCCTACAATGAGCAGTTCTTC. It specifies CASRLQSSYNEQFF.

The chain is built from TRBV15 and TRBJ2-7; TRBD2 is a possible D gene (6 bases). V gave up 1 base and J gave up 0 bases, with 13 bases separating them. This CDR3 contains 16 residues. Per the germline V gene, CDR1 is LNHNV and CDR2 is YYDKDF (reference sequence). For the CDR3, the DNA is TGTGCCACCAGCAGAGTTTTAATAGCGGACTCCTACGAGCAGTACTTC. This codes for CATSRVLIADSYEQYF.

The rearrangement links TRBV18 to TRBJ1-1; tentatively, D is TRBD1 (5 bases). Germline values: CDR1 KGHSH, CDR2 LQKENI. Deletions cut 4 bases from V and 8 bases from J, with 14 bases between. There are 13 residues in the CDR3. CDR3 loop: CASSRAGTEEAFF. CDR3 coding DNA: TGTGCCAGCTCACGAGCCGGGACGGAAGAAGCTTTCTTT.

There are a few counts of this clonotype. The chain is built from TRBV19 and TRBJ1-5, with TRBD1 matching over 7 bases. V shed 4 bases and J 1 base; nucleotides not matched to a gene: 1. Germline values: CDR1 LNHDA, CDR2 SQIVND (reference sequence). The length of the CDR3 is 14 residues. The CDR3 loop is CASSTTGSNQPQHF. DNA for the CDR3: TGTGCCAGTAGTACGACAGGGAGCAATCAGCCCCAGCATTTT. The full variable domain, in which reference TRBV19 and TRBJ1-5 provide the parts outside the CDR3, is DGGITQSPKYLFRKEGQNVTLSCEQNLNHDAMYWYRQDPGQGLRLIYYSQIVNDFQKGDIAEGYSVSREKKESFPLTVTSAQKNPTAFYLCASSTTGSNQPQHFGDGTRLSIL.

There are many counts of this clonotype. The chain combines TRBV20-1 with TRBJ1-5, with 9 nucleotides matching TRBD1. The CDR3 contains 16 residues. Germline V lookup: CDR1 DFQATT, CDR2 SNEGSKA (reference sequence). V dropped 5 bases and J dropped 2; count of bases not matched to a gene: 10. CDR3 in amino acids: CSARSIWTGGNQPQHF. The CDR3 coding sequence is TGCAGTGCTCGCTCAATCTGGACAGGGGGCAATCAGCCCCAGCATTTT.

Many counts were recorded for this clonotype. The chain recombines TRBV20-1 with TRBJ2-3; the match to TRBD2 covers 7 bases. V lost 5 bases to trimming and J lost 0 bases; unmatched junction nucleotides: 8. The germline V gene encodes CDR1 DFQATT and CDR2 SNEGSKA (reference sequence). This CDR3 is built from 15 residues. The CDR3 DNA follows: TGCAGTGCTTTCGAGCGGGAAAGGAGCACAGATACGCAGTATTTT. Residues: CSAFERERSTDTQYF.